This TCR beta chain was captured in a study of beta chain features in type 1 diabetes. The CDR3 has 13 residues. Germline V gene sequence: CDR1 ENHRY, CDR2 SYGVKD. Trimming stripped 8 bases from V and 3 bases from J, with 12 bases between. On this clone: Its specificity is not known.

The whole isolated RNA underwent reverse transcription, so sequencing captured expressed TCRB transcripts. The repertoire was sequenced with immunoSEQ multiplex PCR; TCRdb's copy has only in-frame clones and lacks some. The sample contains 860,000 or so clones, 15% to 20% of which appear only once. Study-wide results and caveats: Moderately but significantly shorter TCRB CDR3s were found in Type 1 diabetes patients in all four CD4+ subsets.

Sequenced material: naive CD4+ T cells from blood. This chain uses TRBV10-3 with TRBJ2-3; D is unclear. The TCR was taken from a woman under 30 in good health. CDR3 in amino acids: CAIQVEYTDTQYF. Written as DNA, the CDR3 is TGTGCCATCCAAGTCGAATATACAGATACGCAGTATTTT.